The present T cell receptor beta chain was sequenced within a study of vaccination effects on CD4 cells after COVID-19. Study overall: The culture medium for two million PBMC per well included around 9 IU/ml IL-2 and about 9.9 ug/ml peptides. Study-wide findings and caveats: Only a single clone (1 of 255 vaccine-induced clones in healthy vaccinees) cross-reacted with common cold coronaviruses. Few convalescent patients were included, and no early post-infection timepoints were sampled. Marked clonal contraction was seen late after vaccination (in both infection- and vaccine-induced clones).

As regards this clone: Its antigen is unknown.

TCRdb's copy holds only in-frame clones and misses some; the assay was immunoSEQ multiplex PCR. Among almost 40,000 clones listed, 82% were seen once. The CDR3 contains 13 residues. V lost 1 base to trimming and J lost 8 bases, with 6 bases between them. Germline CDR1 and CDR2: SGHAT and FQNNGV. Following 10 days of culture, CD4+ T cells were isolated. This sequence originates from a human donor who received a COVID-19 vaccine. Sequencing used CD4+ T cells from PBMCs cultured without peptide, obtained before COVID-19 vaccination. The chain recombines TRBV11-2 with TRBJ1-6; D not resolved. The CDR3 loop reads CASSLALYSPLHF. The CDR3 DNA follows: TGTGCCAGCAGCTTAGCCCTGTATTCACCCCTCCACTTT.